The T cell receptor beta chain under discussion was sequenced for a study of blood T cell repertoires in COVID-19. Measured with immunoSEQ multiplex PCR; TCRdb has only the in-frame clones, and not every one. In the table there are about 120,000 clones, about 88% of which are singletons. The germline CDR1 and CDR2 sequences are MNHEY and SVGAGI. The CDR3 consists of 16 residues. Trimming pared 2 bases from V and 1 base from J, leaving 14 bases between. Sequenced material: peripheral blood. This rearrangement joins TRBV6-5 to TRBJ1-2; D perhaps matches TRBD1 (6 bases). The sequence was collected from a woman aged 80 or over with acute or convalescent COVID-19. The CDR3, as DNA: TGTGCCAGCAGTTACACAGGGAAGTTGGTTAACTATGGCTACACCTTC. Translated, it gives CASSYTGKLVNYGYTF.